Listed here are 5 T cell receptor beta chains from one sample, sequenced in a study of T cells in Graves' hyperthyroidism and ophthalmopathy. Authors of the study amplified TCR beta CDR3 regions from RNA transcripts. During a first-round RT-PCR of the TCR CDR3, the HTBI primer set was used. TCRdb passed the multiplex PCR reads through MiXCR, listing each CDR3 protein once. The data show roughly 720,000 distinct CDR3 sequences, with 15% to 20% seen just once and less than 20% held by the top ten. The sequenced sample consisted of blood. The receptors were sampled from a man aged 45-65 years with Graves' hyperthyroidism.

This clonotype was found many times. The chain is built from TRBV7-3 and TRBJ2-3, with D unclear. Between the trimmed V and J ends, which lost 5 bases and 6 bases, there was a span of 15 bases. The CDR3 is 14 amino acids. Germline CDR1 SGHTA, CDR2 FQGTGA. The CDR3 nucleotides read TGTGCCAGCAGCCGCTCGCGAAACTCGGATACGCAGTATTTT. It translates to CASSRSRNSDTQYF.

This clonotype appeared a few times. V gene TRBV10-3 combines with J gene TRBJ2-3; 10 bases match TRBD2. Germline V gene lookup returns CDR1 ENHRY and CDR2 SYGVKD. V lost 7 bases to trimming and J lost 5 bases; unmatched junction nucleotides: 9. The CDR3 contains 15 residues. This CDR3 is CAITRAGGLGDTQYF. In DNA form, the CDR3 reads TGTGCCATCACGCGAGCGGGAGGGTTAGGAGATACGCAGTATTTT.

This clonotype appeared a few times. CDR3 amino acids: CASSGGDRLQETQYF. In nucleotides, the CDR3 is TGTGCCAGCAGCGGAGGAGACAGGCTACAAGAGACCCAGTACTTC. The J gene is TRBJ2-5, the V gene TRBV9, with D possibly matching TRBD1 (6 bases). There are 15 residues in the CDR3. Trimming left V 3 bases short and J 2 bases short, with 14 bases between. Germline-derived CDR1 and CDR2 are SGDLS and YYNGEE.

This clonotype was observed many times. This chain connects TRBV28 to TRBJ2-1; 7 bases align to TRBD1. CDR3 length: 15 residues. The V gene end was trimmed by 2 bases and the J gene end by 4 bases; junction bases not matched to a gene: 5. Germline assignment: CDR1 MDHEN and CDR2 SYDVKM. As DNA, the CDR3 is TGTGCCAGCAGTTTAAGGTGGGGACAGTACAATGAGCAGTTCTTC. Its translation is CASSLRWGQYNEQFF.

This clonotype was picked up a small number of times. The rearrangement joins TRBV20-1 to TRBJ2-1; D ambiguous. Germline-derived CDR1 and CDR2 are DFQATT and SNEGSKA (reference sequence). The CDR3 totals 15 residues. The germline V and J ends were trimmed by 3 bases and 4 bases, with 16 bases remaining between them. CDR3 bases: TGCAGTGCTAGGGGCTCGAGAAGCCCTTACAATGAGCAGTTCTTC. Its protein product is CSARGSRSPYNEQFF.